Given below is one T cell receptor (beta chain) in context. The antigen remains undetermined. TCRdb independently ran MiXCR on the 5' RACE reads; one entry per CDR3 protein. In the table there are over 400,000 distinct CDR3 sequences, around a quarter of which are singletons. These data belong to a study of T-cell memory formation after mild COVID-19. V shed 1 base, J shed 1 base, and the junction held 6 bases outside the gene matches. The CDR3 sequence is 17 residues long. Germline CDR1 SGHAT, CDR2 FQNNGV. General observations from the study: Nothing confirmed that second-wave clones peaking on day 37 were specific for SARS-CoV-2.

The chain employs TRBV11-2 and TRBJ2-5; TRBD2 aligns across 10 bases. The TCR comes from an adult woman who had mild COVID-19 (a few samples of this study predate the infection). Cell type and time point are not known. Sequenced: PBMCs or a T cell subset sorted from them (not recorded which). Here the CDR3 reads CASSLGRPSGSQETQYF. CDR3 sequence (DNA): TGTGCCAGCAGCTTAGGACGGCCTAGCGGGAGCCAAGAGACCCAGTACTTC.